Listed below are T cell receptor beta chains from one sample, sequenced in a study of shared T cell receptors in the human thymus. The repertoire was sequenced with immunoSEQ multiplex PCR; TCRdb's copy has only in-frame clones and lacks some. The sample consists of about 380,000 clones, over 90% of them appearing once. Sequencing input: thymocytes. The receptors were sampled from a human donor. Each CDR3 is given with its conserved first and last residue. D genes are given only for firm matches. Where a row states a size, it is once, few, many or the class of an expanded clone; other rows omit it.

d_call: NA
clone_size: NA
j_call: TRBJ2-1
v_call: TRBV5-5
cdr3_nt: TGTGCCAGCAGCACATTCAGGGGCACCTACAATGAGCAGTTCTTC
cdr3_aa: CASSTFRGTYNEQFF

d_call: NA
clone_size: NA
j_call: TRBJ2-2
v_call: TRBV15
cdr3_nt: TGTGCCACCAGCAGAGAAATAGTCGGGGCTGATGGGACCGGGGAGCTGTTTTTT
cdr3_aa: CATSREIVGADGTGELFF

d_call: NA
clone_size: NA
j_call: TRBJ2-2
v_call: TRBV27
cdr3_nt: TGTGCCAGCAGTTTAAGGCACAGGATGAACACCGGGGAGCTGTTTTTT
cdr3_aa: CASSLRHRMNTGELFF

d_call: NA
clone_size: NA
j_call: TRBJ2-1
v_call: TRBV11-2
cdr3_nt: TGTGCCAGCAGCTTAGATAAGGGGAGTTGTTCCTACAATGAGCAGTTCTTC
cdr3_aa: CASSLDKGSCSYNEQFF

d_call: NA
clone_size: NA
j_call: TRBJ1-2
v_call: TRBV7-2
cdr3_nt: TGTGCCAGCAGCCTCTTAACCTTGGACACTATAATAATCTATGGCTACACCTTC
cdr3_aa: CASSLLTLDTIIIYGYTF

d_call: NA
clone_size: NA
j_call: TRBJ1-2
v_call: TRBV27
cdr3_nt: TGTGCCAGCAGTCTCAGCTTAGCAGGTCTGGTGGGGGGGGGCGACTATGGCTACACCTTC
cdr3_aa: CASSLSLAGLVGGGDYGYTF

d_call: NA
clone_size: NA
j_call: TRBJ2-1
v_call: TRBV5-4
cdr3_nt: TGTGCCAGCAGCGGGAAGGTAGCGGAACCCAATGAGCAGTTCTTC
cdr3_aa: CASSGKVAEPNEQFF

d_call: NA
clone_size: NA
j_call: TRBJ1-2
v_call: TRBV9
cdr3_nt: TGTGCCAGCAGCACTAAATCCGTGGACAAAGTCGGAGCTGGCTACACCTTC
cdr3_aa: CASSTKSVDKVGAGYTF

d_call: TRBD2
clone_size: once
j_call: TRBJ2-1
v_call: TRBV14
cdr3_nt: TGTGCCAGCAGCCAGAGGTTTTCATTAGCGGGAGAAGGGTTCTTC
cdr3_aa: CASSQRFSLAGEGFF

d_call: NA
clone_size: once
j_call: TRBJ1-1
v_call: TRBV5-6
cdr3_nt: TGTGCCAGCAGCTTCGGACACACTGAAGCTTTCTTT
cdr3_aa: CASSFGHTEAFF

d_call: NA
clone_size: NA
j_call: TRBJ2-1
v_call: TRBV9
cdr3_nt: TGTGCCAGCAGCGTAGGCTGCCACAATGAGCAGTTCTTC
cdr3_aa: CASSVGCHNEQFF

d_call: TRBD1
clone_size: NA
j_call: TRBJ1-5
v_call: TRBV28
cdr3_nt: TGTGCCAGCAGTATATGGGACAGTTCATATAGCAATCAGCCCCAGCATTTT
cdr3_aa: CASSIWDSSYSNQPQHF

d_call: NA
clone_size: NA
j_call: TRBJ2-3
v_call: TRBV5-1
cdr3_nt: TGCGCCAGCAGTCCGGGGGAGAGCGGGCGATGCACAGATACGCAGTATTTT
cdr3_aa: CASSPGESGRCTDTQYF

d_call: TRBD2
clone_size: NA
j_call: TRBJ2-1
v_call: TRBV7-9
cdr3_nt: TGTGCCAGCAGCCCCGGGACTAGCGGGATGACAGGGCAGTTCTTC
cdr3_aa: CASSPGTSGMTGQFF

d_call: TRBD1
clone_size: NA
j_call: TRBJ1-1
v_call: TRBV27
cdr3_nt: TGTGCCAGCAGTCCAGGACAGGGGTCGGTTACTGAAGCTTTCTTT
cdr3_aa: CASSPGQGSVTEAFF

d_call: NA
clone_size: NA
j_call: TRBJ2-7
v_call: TRBV19
cdr3_nt: TGTGCCAGTAGTATCAGGGCGGTGGGCCAAAACTACGAGCAGTACTTC
cdr3_aa: CASSIRAVGQNYEQYF

d_call: NA
clone_size: NA
j_call: TRBJ1-5
v_call: TRBV15
cdr3_nt: TGTGCCACCAGCGGGGCAGGGGTGAGGCAGCCCCAGCATTTT
cdr3_aa: CATSGAGVRQPQHF

d_call: NA
clone_size: NA
j_call: TRBJ1-1
v_call: TRBV11-2
cdr3_nt: TGTGCCAGCAGCCTTCCCCCCCCGACAGTTTCCATGAACACTGAAGCTTTCTTT
cdr3_aa: CASSLPPPTVSMNTEAFF

d_call: TRBD1
clone_size: NA
j_call: TRBJ1-1
v_call: TRBV5-4
cdr3_nt: TGTGCCAGCAGCTTGGTCCACAGAACAGGGGGGGACACTGAAGCTTTCTTT
cdr3_aa: CASSLVHRTGGDTEAFF

d_call: NA
clone_size: NA
j_call: TRBJ2-1
v_call: TRBV5-1
cdr3_nt: TGCGCCAGCAGCTTGGACAGGGAAGGGGCACACAATGAGCAGTTCTTC
cdr3_aa: CASSLDREGAHNEQFF

d_call: TRBD2
clone_size: NA
j_call: TRBJ2-1
v_call: TRBV5-1
cdr3_nt: TGCGCCAGCAGCTCTGGACTAAGCGGGAGTGGTGGTGAGCAGTTCTTC
cdr3_aa: CASSSGLSGSGGEQFF

d_call: NA
clone_size: NA
j_call: TRBJ2-1
v_call: TRBV29-1
cdr3_nt: TGCAGCGTTGAATCCCCGGATTTTACTAGCTCCTACAATGAGCAGTTCTTC
cdr3_aa: CSVESPDFTSSYNEQFF

d_call: TRBD1
clone_size: NA
j_call: TRBJ2-5
v_call: TRBV28
cdr3_nt: TGTGCCAGCAGTTCCGAAATGACAGGGGGGTTGGAGACCCAGTACTTC
cdr3_aa: CASSSEMTGGLETQYF

d_call: NA
clone_size: NA
j_call: TRBJ2-5
v_call: TRBV29-1
cdr3_nt: TGCAGCGCCCGCACTAGTCCCCAAGAGACCCAGTACTTC
cdr3_aa: CSARTSPQETQYF

d_call: NA
clone_size: NA
j_call: TRBJ2-5
v_call: TRBV25-1
cdr3_nt: TGTGCCAGCAGTGAAAGAAAAGAGACCCAGTACTTC
cdr3_aa: CASSERKETQYF

d_call: NA
clone_size: NA
j_call: TRBJ1-1
v_call: TRBV6-5
cdr3_nt: TGTGCCACTCTCCTAGACCCAGCGATGAACACTGAAGCTTTCTTT
cdr3_aa: CATLLDPAMNTEAFF

d_call: NA
clone_size: NA
j_call: TRBJ2-3
v_call: TRBV7-9
cdr3_nt: TGTGCCAGCAGCCGGGACACCTTAAGCACAGATACGCAGTATTTT
cdr3_aa: CASSRDTLSTDTQYF

d_call: TRBD1
clone_size: NA
j_call: TRBJ1-2
v_call: TRBV6-1
cdr3_nt: TGTGCCAGCAGTGTTCCCGGGACAGGGGTGCTGGCCATCTATGGCTACACCTTC
cdr3_aa: CASSVPGTGVLAIYGYTF

d_call: NA
clone_size: NA
j_call: TRBJ1-5
v_call: TRBV28
cdr3_nt: TGTGCCAGCAGTTTACTACTAAAGGGGAGCAATCAGCCCCAGCATTTT
cdr3_aa: CASSLLLKGSNQPQHF

d_call: NA
clone_size: NA
j_call: TRBJ1-2
v_call: TRBV28
cdr3_nt: TGTGCCAGCACCGCAAATGGACGCGGGAAAGGCTACACCTTC
cdr3_aa: CASTANGRGKGYTF

d_call: TRBD2
clone_size: NA
j_call: TRBJ2-3
v_call: TRBV23-1
cdr3_nt: TGCGCCAGCACCGCACCAATTACCGGGACTAGCGGGAGCAGTGCAGATACGCAGTATTTT
cdr3_aa: CASTAPITGTSGSSADTQYF

d_call: NA
clone_size: NA
j_call: TRBJ1-5
v_call: TRBV5-6
cdr3_nt: TGTGCCAGCAGCACGAGACACCTTAGCAATCAGCCCCAGCATTTT
cdr3_aa: CASSTRHLSNQPQHF

d_call: TRBD1
clone_size: NA
j_call: TRBJ2-6
v_call: TRBV29-1
cdr3_nt: TGCAGCGCTGGGGACAGGGGGCTCGGGGCCAACGTCCTGACTTTC
cdr3_aa: CSAGDRGLGANVLTF

d_call: NA
clone_size: NA
j_call: TRBJ2-4
v_call: TRBV5-8
cdr3_nt: TGTGCCAGCAGCTTCCGGGGTATAGCCAAAAACATTCAGTACTTC
cdr3_aa: CASSFRGIAKNIQYF

d_call: NA
clone_size: NA
j_call: TRBJ1-4
v_call: TRBV4-1
cdr3_nt: TGCGCCAGCAGCCAAGGGTCCGGGAGGGGATATCCCCAAAAACTGTTTTTT
cdr3_aa: CASSQGSGRGYPQKLFF

d_call: NA
clone_size: NA
j_call: TRBJ2-7
v_call: TRBV27
cdr3_nt: TGTGCCAGCATCCGCCGCCGGGGTTCATGGTACGAGCAGTACTTC
cdr3_aa: CASIRRRGSWYEQYF

d_call: TRBD2
clone_size: few
j_call: TRBJ2-7
v_call: TRBV10-1
cdr3_nt: TGCGCCAGCAGCCTAGCGGGAGGGCCTTACGAGCAGTACTTC
cdr3_aa: CASSLAGGPYEQYF